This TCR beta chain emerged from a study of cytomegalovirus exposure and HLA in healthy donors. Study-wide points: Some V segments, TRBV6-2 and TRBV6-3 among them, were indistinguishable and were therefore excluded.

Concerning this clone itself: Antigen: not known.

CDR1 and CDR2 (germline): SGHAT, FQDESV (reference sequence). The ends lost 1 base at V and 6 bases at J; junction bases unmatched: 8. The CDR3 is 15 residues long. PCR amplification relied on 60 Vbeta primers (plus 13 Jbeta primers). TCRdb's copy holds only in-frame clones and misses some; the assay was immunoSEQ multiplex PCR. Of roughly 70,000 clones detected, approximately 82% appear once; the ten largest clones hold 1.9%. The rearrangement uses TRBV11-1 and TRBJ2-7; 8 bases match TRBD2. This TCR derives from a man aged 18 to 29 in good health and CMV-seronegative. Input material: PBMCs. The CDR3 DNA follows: TGTGCCAGCAGCTTAGAGAGCGGGGGTCTGGTCGAGCAGTACTTC. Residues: CASSLESGGLVEQYF.